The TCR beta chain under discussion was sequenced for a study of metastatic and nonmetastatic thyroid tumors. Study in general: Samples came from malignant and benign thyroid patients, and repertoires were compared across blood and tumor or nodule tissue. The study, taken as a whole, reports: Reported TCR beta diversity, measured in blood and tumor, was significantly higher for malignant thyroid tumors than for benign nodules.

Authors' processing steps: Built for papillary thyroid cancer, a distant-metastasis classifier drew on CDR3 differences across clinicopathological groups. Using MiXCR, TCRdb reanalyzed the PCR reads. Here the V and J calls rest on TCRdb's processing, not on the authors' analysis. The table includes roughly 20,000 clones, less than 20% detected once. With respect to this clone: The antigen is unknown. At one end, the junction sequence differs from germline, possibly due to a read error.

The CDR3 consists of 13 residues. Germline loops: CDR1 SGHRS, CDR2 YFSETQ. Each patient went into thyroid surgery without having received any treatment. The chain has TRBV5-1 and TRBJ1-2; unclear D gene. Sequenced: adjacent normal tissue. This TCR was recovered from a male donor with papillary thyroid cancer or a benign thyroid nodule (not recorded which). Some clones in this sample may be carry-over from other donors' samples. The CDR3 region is CTSRHDNNYGYTF. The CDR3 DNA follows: TGCACCAGCCGCCATGACAATAACTATGGCTACACCTTC.